This T cell receptor beta chain was captured by sequencing in a study of early T cells in non-severe SARS-CoV-2 infection (dated by TCRdb to about 2021). About the full investigation: Because TCR sequencing relied on bulk RNA taken from unsorted whole blood, pairing of alpha and beta chains was not possible.

Based on the germline V gene, the CDR1 and CDR2 sequences are SGDLS and YYNGEE. The CDR3 starts with the cysteine, ends with the phenylalanine, and has 12 residues. The retained sequence is limited to the CDR3, 36 bases, with the frame set at the first base. General conclusions and limits of the study: VDJdb matching was skewed toward anti-spike CD8 responses, so virus-specific expansions were likely underestimated and private and CD4 specificities were missed.

Library generation was performed with 5' RACE. The listed sequencing device is NextSeq 500. To correct for sequencing error and PCR bias, the TCR library protocol tagged individual cDNA molecules with unique molecular identifiers. Sequencing covered both TCR alpha and beta chains, and within each sample the abundances of alpha and beta sequences were tightly co-correlated. The original pipeline was this. V gene, J gene and CDR3 annotation of TCR sequences was performed with Decombinator V4. TCRs were defined as expanded if a significant change between any two time points was detected under a Poisson model with p below 0.0001. TCR abundances were normalised to the total number of TCRs sequenced per sample and were expressed as counts per million. TRAV1-2 paired with TRAJ12, TRAJ20 or TRAJ33 defined MAIT TCRs, while TRAV10 paired with TRAJ18 defined iNKT TCRs. VDJdb, accessed 1 November 2021, was searched for CMV, EBV and SARS-CoV-2 annotated TCRs, with TCRs annotated for multiple antigens excluded. The raw public reads went through TCRdb reprocessing: fastp at Q25, MiXCR clone calling, in-frame beta chains kept. Entries are consolidated by CDR3 protein sequence, retaining the most common genes and DNA. TCRdb, not the authors, supplied the V and J calls. Within this sample are approximately 50,000 distinct CDR3 sequences, with 11% of them counted one time only. The ten most abundant clones make up about 13% of the sample.

This clonotype was detected once. The clone's antigen remains unknown. A read error may produce the germline difference seen at one junction end. A case-control design nested within a healthcare worker cohort in London, UK, was used, with weekly nasopharyngeal swab PCR tests and blood sampling performed. Healthcare workers were recruited during the week of the UK lockdown, between 23 and 31 March 2020, and followed weekly for up to 16 weeks. The sample was whole blood. Recombination connected TRBV9 to TRBJ2-1; a confident D gene designation cannot be given. This receptor was obtained from an adult who was a healthcare worker with PCR-confirmed SARS-CoV-2 infection or an uninfected control (not recorded which). Read as DNA, the sequence is TGTGCCAGCAGCATCTCTGGGCGAGTCCTGGTCTTC. This yields the protein CASSISGRVLVF.